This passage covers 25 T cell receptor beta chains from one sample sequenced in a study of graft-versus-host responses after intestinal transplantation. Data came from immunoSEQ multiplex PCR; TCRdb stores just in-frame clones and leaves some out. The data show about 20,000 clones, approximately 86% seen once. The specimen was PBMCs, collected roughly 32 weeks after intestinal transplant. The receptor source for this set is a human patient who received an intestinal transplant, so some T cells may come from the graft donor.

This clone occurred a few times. The CDR3 DNA reads TGCGCCAGCAGCCAAGCCCCAGGGCAATATAATGAAAAACTGTTTTTT. Protein product: CASSQAPGQYNEKLFF. V gene TRBV4-1 combines with J gene TRBJ1-4; weak D call: TRBD1 (5 bases). Germline-derived CDR1 and CDR2 are MGHRA and YSYEKL. The CDR3 extends over 16 amino acids. V was shortened by 1 base and J by 4 bases, with 13 bases between the two germline ends.

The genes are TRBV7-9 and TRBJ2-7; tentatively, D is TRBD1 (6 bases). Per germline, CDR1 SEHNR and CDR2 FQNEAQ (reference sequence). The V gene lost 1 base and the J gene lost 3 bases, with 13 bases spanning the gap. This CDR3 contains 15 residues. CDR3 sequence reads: CASSLEAGALYEQYF. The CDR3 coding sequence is TGTGCCAGCAGCTTAGAAGCAGGGGCCCTCTACGAGCAGTACTTC.

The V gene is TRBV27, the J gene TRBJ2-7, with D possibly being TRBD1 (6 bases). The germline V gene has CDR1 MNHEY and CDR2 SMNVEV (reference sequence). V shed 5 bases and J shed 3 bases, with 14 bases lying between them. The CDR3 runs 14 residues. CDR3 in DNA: TGTGCCAGCAGTAGAGGACAGATGATCTACGAGCAGTACTTC. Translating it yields CASSRGQMIYEQYF.

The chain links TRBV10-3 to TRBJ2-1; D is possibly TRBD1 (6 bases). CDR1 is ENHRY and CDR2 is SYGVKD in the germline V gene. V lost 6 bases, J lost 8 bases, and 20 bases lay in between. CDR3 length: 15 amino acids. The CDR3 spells CAIRPTYSGEYEQFF. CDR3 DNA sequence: TGTGCCATCAGGCCGACTTACTCAGGGGAATATGAGCAGTTCTTC.

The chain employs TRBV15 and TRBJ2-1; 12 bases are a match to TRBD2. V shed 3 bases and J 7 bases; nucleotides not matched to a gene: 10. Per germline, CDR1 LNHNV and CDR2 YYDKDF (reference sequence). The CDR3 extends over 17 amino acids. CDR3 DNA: TGTGCCACCAGCAGTCCTAGCGGGGGGGCGAGAAGAAATGAGCAGTTCTTC. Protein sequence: CATSSPSGGARRNEQFF.

Here the CDR3 reads CASSEFPGHQETQYF. CDR3 bases: TGTGCCAGCAGTGAGTTCCCCGGGCACCAAGAGACCCAGTACTTC. The chain recombines TRBV6-1 with TRBJ2-5, with D unresolved. Germline V lookup: CDR1 MNHNS, CDR2 SASEGT. V lost 3 bases and J 0 bases, leaving 11 bases between the germline ends. The CDR3 runs 15 residues.

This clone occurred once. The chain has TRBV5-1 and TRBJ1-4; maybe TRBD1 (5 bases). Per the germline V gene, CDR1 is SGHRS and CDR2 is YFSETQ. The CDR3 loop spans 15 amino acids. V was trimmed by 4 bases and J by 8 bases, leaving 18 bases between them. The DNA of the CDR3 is TGCGCCAGCAGCCTCCCGGATTCATCAGGGGAAAAACTGTTTTTT. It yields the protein CASSLPDSSGEKLFF.

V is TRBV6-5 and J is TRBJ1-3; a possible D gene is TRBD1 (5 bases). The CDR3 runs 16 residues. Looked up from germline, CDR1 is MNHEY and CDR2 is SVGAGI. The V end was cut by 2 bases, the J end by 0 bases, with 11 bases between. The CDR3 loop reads CASSYDGASSGNTIYF. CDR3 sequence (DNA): TGTGCCAGCAGTTACGACGGGGCCAGCTCTGGAAACACCATATATTTT.

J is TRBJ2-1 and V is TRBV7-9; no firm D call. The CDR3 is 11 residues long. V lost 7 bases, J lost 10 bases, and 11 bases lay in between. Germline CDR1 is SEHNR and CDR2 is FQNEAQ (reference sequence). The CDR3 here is CASKKEDEQFF. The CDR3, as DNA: TGTGCCAGCAAAAAAGAGGACGAGCAGTTCTTC.

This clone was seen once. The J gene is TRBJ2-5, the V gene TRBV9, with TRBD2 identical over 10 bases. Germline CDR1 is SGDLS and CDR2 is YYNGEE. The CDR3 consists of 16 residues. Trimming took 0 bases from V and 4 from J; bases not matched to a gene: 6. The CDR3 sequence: CASSVAPSGGTETQYF. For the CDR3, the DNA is TGTGCCAGCAGCGTAGCCCCTAGCGGGGGAACAGAGACCCAGTACTTC.

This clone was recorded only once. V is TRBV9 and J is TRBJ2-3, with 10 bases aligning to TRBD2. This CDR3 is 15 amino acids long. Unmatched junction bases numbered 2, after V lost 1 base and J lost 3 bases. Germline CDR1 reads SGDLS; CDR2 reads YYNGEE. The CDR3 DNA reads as TGTGCCAGCAGCGTAACTAGCGGGGTAACAGATACGCAGTATTTT. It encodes CASSVTSGVTDTQYF.

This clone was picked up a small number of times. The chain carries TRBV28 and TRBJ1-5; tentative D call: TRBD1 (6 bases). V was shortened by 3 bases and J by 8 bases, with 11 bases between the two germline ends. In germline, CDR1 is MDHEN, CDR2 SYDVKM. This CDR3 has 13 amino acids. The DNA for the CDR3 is TGTGCCAGCAGTTTCGGCGCAGGGGAGCCCCAGCATTTT. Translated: CASSFGAGEPQHF. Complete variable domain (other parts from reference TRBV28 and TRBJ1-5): DVKVTQSSRYLVKRTGEKVFLECVQDMDHENMFWYRQDPGLGLRLIYFSYDVKMKEKGDIPEGYSVSREKKERFSLILESASTNQTSMYLCASSFGAGEPQHFGDGTRLSIL.

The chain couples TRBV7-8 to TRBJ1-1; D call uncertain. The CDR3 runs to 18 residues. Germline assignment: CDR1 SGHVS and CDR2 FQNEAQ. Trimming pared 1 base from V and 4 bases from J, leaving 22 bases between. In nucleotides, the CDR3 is TGTGCCAGCAGCTTAGAGAGAGCCCCTTTCAAGGGCCTCACTGAAGCTTTCTTT. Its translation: CASSLERAPFKGLTEAFF.

The CDR3 bases are TGTGCCATCAGTGAGGACAGGGGGAACACTGAAGCTTTCTTT. Translated, it gives CAISEDRGNTEAFF. This chain connects TRBV10-3 to TRBJ1-1; 8 bases align to TRBD1. Trimming at V came to 2 bases and at J to 1 base, leaving 0 bases not matched to a gene. The CDR3 is made up of 14 amino acids. Germline loops: CDR1 ENHRY, CDR2 SYGVKD.

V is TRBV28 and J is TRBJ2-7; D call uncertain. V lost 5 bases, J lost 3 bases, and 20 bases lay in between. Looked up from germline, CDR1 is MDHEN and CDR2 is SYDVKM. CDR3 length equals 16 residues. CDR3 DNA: TGTGCCAGCAGTCTACGAAGGGAAGGGAACGTCTACGAGCAGTACTTC. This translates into CASSLRREGNVYEQYF.

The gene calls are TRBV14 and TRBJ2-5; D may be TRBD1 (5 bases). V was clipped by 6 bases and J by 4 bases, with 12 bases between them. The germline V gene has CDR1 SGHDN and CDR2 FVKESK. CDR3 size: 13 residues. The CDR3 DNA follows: TGTGCCAGCAGAGGACGCGACAGAGAGACCCAGTACTTC. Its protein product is CASRGRDRETQYF. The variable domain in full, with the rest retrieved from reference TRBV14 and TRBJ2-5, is EAGVTQFPSHSVIEKGQTVTLRCDPISGHDNLYWYRRVMGKEIKFLLHFVKESKQDESGMPNNRFLAERTGGTYSTLKVQPAELEDSGVYFCASRGRDRETQYFGPGTRLLVL.

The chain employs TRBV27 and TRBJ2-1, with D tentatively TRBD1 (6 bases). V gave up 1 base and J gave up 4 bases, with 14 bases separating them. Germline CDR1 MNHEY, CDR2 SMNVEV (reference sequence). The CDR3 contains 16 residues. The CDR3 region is CASSLYYRDPYNEQFF. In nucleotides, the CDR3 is TGTGCCAGCAGTTTATACTACAGGGACCCTTACAATGAGCAGTTCTTC.

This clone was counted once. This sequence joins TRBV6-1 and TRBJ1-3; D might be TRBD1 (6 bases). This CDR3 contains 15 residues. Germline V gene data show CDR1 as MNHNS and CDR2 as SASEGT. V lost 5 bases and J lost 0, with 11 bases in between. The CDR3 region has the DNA TGTGCCAGCAGTAGGACAGTACGCTCTGGAAACACCATATATTTT. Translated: CASSRTVRSGNTIYF.

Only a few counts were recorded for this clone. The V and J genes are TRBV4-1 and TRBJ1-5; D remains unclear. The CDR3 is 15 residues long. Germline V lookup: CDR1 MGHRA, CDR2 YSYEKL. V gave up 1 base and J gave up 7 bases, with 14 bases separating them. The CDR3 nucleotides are TGCGCCAGCAGCCAAGTCCTACTCGGAGAGCAGCCCCAGCATTTT. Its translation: CASSQVLLGEQPQHF.

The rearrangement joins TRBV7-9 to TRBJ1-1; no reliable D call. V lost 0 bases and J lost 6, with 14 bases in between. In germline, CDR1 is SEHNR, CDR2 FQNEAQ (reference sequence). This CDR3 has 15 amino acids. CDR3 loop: CASSLALGSGAEAFF. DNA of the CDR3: TGTGCCAGCAGCTTAGCCCTCGGGTCTGGGGCTGAAGCTTTCTTT.

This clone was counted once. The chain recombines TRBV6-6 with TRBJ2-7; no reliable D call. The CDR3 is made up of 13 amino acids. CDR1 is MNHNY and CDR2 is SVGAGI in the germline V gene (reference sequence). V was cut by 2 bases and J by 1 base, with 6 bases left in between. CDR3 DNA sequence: TGTGCCAGCAGTTACCCAGATTCCTACGAGCAGTACTTC. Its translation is CASSYPDSYEQYF.

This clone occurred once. CDR3 nucleotides: TGTGCCAGAAGCCCCCAGTGGGGTCAGCCCCAGCATTTT. This encodes CARSPQWGQPQHF. The rearrangement joins TRBV5-3 to TRBJ1-5; D is unclear. TRBV5-3 is an ORF; its function is uncertain. CDR3 length: 13 amino acids. Trimming took 4 bases from V and 6 from J, leaving 11 bases between them.

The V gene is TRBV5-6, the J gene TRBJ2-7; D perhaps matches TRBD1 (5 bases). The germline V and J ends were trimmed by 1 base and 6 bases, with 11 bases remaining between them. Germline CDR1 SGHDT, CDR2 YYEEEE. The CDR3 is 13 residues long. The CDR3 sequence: CASSLTLGVEQYF. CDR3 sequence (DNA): TGTGCCAGCAGCTTGACCCTAGGGGTCGAGCAGTACTTC.

This CDR3 is CASGALYEQYF. In DNA form, the CDR3 reads TGTGCCTCAGGGGCACTCTACGAGCAGTACTTC. The chain uses TRBV7-2 and TRBJ2-7; D is perhaps TRBD1 (6 bases). The CDR3 is made up of 11 amino acids. Germline V CDR1 and CDR2: SGHTA, FQGNSA. Trimming removed 11 bases at V and 3 bases at J, with 11 bases between.

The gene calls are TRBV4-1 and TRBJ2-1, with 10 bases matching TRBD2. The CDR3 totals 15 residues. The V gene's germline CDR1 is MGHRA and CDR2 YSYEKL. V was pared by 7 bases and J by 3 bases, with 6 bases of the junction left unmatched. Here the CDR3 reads CASIAGGLYYNEQFF. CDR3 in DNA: TGCGCCAGCATAGCGGGGGGCCTATACTACAATGAGCAGTTCTTC.